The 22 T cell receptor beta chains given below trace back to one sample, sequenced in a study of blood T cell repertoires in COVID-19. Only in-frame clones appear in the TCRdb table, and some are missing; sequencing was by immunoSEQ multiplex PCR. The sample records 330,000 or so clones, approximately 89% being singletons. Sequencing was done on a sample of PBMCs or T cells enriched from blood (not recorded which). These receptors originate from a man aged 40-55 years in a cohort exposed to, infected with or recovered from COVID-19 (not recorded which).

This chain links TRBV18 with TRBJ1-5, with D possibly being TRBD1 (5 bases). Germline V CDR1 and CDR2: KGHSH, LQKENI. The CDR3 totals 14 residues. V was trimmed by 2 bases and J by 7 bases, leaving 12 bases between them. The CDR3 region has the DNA TGTGCCAGCTCACCAGACCAGGGCGGACAGCCCCAGCATTTT. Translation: CASSPDQGGQPQHF.

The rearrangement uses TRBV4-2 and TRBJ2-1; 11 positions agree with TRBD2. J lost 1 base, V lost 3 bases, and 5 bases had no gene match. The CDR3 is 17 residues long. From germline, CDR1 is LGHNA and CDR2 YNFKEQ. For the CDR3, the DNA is TGTGCCAGCAGCCAGGTAGCGGGAGGGAGGTCCTACAATGAGCAGTTCTTC. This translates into CASSQVAGGRSYNEQFF.

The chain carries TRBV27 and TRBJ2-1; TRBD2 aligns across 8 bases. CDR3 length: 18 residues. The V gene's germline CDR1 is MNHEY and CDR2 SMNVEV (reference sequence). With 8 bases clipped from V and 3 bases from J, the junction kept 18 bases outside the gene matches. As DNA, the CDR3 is TGTGCCAGCCGTGGGGGGAAAACTAGCGGAGGGATCTACAATGAGCAGTTCTTC. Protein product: CASRGGKTSGGIYNEQFF.

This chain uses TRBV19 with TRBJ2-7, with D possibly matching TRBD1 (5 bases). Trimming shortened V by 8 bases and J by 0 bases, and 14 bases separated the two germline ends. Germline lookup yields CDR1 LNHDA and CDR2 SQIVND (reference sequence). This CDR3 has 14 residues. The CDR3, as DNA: TGTGCCAGTGCCCCGGACATAGCCTCCTACGAGCAGTACTTC. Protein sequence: CASAPDIASYEQYF.

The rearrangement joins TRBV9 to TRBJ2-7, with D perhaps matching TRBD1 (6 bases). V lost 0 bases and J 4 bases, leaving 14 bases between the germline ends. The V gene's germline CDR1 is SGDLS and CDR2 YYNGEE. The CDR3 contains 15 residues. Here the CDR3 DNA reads TGTGCCAGCAGCGTAGGGACAGTCCGTGAGTACGAGCAGTACTTC. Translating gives CASSVGTVREYEQYF.

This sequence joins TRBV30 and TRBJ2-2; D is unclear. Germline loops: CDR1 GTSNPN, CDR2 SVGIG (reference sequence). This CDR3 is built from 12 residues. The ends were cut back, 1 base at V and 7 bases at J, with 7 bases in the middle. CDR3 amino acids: CAWSGVIGELFF. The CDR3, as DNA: TGTGCCTGGAGTGGTGTTATCGGGGAGCTGTTTTTT.

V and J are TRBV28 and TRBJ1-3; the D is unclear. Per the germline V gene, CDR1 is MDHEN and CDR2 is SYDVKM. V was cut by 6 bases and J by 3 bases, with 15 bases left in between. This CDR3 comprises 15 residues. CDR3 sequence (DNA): TGTGCCAGCAGATCCTTTACCCCCTATGGAAACACCATATATTTT. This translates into CASRSFTPYGNTIYF.

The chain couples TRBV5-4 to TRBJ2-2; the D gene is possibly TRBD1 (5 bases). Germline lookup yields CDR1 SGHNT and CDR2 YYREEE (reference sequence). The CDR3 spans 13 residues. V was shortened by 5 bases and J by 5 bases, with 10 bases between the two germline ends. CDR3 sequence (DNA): TGTGCCAGCAGACCGACAGAGACCGGGGAGCTGTTTTTT. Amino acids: CASRPTETGELFF. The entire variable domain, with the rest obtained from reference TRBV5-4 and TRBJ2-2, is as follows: ETGVTQSPTHLIKTRGQQVTLRCSSQSGHNTVSWYQQALGQGPQFIFQYYREEENGRGNFPPRFSGLQFPNYSSELNVNALELDDSALYLCASRPTETGELFFGEGSRLTVL.

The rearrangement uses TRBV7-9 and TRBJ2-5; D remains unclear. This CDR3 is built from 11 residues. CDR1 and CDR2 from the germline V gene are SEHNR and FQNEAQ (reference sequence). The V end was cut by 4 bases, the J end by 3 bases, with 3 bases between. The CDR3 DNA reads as TGTGCCAGCAGCTATAAAGAGACCCAGTACTTC. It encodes CASSYKETQYF.

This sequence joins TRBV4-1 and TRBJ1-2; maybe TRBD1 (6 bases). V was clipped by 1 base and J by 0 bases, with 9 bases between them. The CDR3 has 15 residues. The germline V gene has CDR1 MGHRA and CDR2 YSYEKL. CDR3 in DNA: TGCGCCAGCAGCCAAGCCTCAGGGGCTAACTATGGCTACACCTTC. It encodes CASSQASGANYGYTF.

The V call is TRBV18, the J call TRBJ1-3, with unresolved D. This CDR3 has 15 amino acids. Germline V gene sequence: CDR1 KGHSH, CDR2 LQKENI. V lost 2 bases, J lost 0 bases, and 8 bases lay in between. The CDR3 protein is CASSPWQNSGNTIYF. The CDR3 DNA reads TGTGCCAGCTCACCATGGCAGAACTCTGGAAACACCATATATTTT.

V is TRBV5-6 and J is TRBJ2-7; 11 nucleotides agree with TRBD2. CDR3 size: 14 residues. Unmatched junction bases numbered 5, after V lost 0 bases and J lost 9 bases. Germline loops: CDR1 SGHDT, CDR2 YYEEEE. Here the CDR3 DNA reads TGTGCCAGCAGCTTGGCGACGGGGACTAGCGGGCAGTACTTC. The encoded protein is CASSLATGTSGQYF.

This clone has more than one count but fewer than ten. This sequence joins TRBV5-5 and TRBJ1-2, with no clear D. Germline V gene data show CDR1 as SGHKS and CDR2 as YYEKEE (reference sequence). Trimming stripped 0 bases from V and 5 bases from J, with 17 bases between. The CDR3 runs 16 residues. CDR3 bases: TGTGCCAGCAGCTTGGGAGATACCGTTATTCGATATGGCTACACCTTC. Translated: CASSLGDTVIRYGYTF.

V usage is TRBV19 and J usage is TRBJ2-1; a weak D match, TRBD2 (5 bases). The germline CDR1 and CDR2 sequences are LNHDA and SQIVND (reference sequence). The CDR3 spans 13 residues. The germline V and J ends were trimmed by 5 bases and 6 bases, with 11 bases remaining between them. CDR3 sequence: CASSLGLSNEQFF. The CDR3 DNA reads TGTGCCAGTAGTTTAGGACTGAGCAATGAGCAGTTCTTC.

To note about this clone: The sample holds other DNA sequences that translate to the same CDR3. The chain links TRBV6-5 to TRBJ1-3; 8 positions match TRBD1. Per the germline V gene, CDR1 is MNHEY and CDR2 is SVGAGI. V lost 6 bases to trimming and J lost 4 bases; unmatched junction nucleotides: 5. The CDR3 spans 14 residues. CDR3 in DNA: TGTGCCAGCAGCTCCGGGACAGGAGGAAACACCATATATTTT. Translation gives CASSSGTGGNTIYF.

CDR3 region: CASSAREAGELFF. The CDR3 region has the DNA TGTGCCAGCAGCGCTAGGGAGGCCGGGGAGCTGTTTTTT. The chain has TRBV7-6 and TRBJ2-2; D is perhaps TRBD2 (6 bases). V lost 5 bases and J 6 bases, leaving 10 bases between the germline ends. The CDR3 contains 13 residues. The germline V gene encodes CDR1 SGHVS and CDR2 FNYEAQ.

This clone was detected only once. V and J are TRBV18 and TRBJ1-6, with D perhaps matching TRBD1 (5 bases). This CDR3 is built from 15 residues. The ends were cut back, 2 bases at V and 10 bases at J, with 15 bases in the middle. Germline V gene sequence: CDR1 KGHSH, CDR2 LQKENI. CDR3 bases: TGTGCCAGCTCACCAGACGGGGGGTTTGTCTCACCCCTCCACTTT. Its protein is CASSPDGGFVSPLHF.

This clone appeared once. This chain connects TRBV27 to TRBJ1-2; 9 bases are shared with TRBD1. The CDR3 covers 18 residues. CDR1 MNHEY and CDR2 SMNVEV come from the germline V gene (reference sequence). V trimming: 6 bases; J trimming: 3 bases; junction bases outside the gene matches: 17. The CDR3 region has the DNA TGTGCCAGCAGCCGTATACCGGGACAGGGAAGTCGATACTATGGCTACACCTTC. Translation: CASSRIPGQGSRYYGYTF.

The CDR3 DNA reads as TGTGCCAGCAGTGAAGCGGCAGGGGGGTCACCCCTCCACTTT. It translates to CASSEAAGGSPLHF. The chain joins TRBV6-1 to TRBJ1-6; 7 bases are a match to TRBD1. The CDR3 is 14 residues long. The J segment lost 10 bases and the V segment lost 0 bases, leaving 3 bases of the junction unmatched. Germline CDR1 is MNHNS and CDR2 is SASEGT.

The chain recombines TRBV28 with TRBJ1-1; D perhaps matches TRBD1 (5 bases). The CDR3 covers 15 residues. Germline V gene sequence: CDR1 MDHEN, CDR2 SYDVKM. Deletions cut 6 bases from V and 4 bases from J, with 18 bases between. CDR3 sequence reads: CASRYGGRQATEAFF. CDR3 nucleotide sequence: TGTGCCAGCAGATACGGGGGTCGGCAGGCCACTGAAGCTTTCTTT.

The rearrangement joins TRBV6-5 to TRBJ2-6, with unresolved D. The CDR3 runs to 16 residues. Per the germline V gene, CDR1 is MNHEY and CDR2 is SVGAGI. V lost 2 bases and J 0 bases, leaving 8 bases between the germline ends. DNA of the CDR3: TGTGCCAGCAGTTACGGGCGAAACTCTGGGGCCAACGTCCTGACTTTC. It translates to CASSYGRNSGANVLTF.

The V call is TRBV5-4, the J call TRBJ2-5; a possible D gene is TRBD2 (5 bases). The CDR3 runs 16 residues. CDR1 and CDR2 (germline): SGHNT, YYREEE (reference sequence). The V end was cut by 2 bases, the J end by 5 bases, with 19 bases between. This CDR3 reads CASSLAPTGGRETQYF. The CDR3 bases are TGTGCCAGCAGCTTAGCACCCACTGGAGGCCGGGAGACCCAGTACTTC.